One sample yielded the 9 T cell receptor beta chains listed below, sequenced in a study of CD8+ T cells in alopecia areata. TCR sequencing used cDNA made by reverse transcription of extracted RNA. The protocol was immunoSEQ multiplex PCR, while the TCRdb copy is restricted to in-frame clones and leaves out a portion. Altogether 150,000 or so clones are present, 55% being singletons, with the ten largest covering 4.8%. Sequenced material: CD4+ T cells sorted from blood. These receptors all stem from a human donor in good health.

The chain employs TRBV28 and TRBJ1-5, with 12 bases aligning to TRBD1. The germline CDR1 and CDR2 sequences are MDHEN and SYDVKM. The J segment lost 5 bases and the V segment lost 11 bases, leaving 7 bases of the junction unmatched. The CDR3 consists of 14 residues. CDR3 sequence: CAGSRDRGHQPQHF. The DNA for the CDR3 is TGTGCCGGATCCCGGGACAGGGGGCATCAGCCCCAGCATTTT.

V usage is TRBV29-1 and J usage is TRBJ2-2, with D unclear. The CDR3 contains 11 residues. Germline V gene lookup returns CDR1 SQVTM and CDR2 ANQGSEA. Trimming cost V 4 bases and J 7 bases, with 7 bases left between them. DNA for the CDR3: TGCAGCGTTGCTCCCGGCGGGGAGCTGTTTTTT. Its protein is CSVAPGGELFF.

This clone was observed a few times. The V and J genes are TRBV4-1 and TRBJ2-7; D gene unclear. Trimming removed 3 bases from V and 6 bases from J, with 12 bases in between. Per the germline V gene, CDR1 is MGHRA and CDR2 is YSYEKL. There are 13 residues in the CDR3. CDR3: CASSQSLVVEQYF. As DNA, the CDR3 is TGCGCCAGCAGCCAGTCTCTAGTCGTCGAGCAGTACTTC.

This clone was seen more than once but under ten times. The V call is TRBV27, the J call TRBJ2-7, with D possibly being TRBD2 (5 bases). The ends were cut back, 8 bases at V and 2 bases at J, with 13 bases in the middle. The germline V gene has CDR1 MNHEY and CDR2 SMNVEV (reference sequence). The CDR3 totals 13 residues. The CDR3 is CASRMIGTYEQYF. CDR3 nucleotides: TGTGCCAGCCGTATGATCGGGACCTACGAGCAGTACTTC.

The J gene is TRBJ2-3, the V gene TRBV6-6; D may match TRBD1 or TRBD2 (5 bases each). Trimming took off 5 bases at V and 0 bases at J, with 15 bases between the two ends. Germline CDR1 reads MNHNY; CDR2 reads SVGAGI (reference sequence). This CDR3 is 16 amino acids long. CDR3 DNA sequence: TGTGCCAGCAGTAGGGCGGGCAGGGCTAGCACAGATACGCAGTATTTT. Translating it yields CASSRAGRASTDTQYF.

The chain joins TRBV7-9 to TRBJ2-5; D is unclear. The CDR3 contains 14 residues. The V gene's germline CDR1 is SEHNR and CDR2 FQNEAQ (reference sequence). V gave up 1 base and J gave up 5 bases, with 11 bases separating them. CDR3: CASSLGDMQETQYF. CDR3 nucleotide sequence: TGTGCCAGCAGCTTAGGAGACATGCAGGAGACCCAGTACTTC.

This chain connects TRBV5-4 to TRBJ1-2; 8 bases are shared with TRBD1. V lost 0 bases, J lost 2 bases, and 0 bases stayed unmatched. The CDR3 extends over 14 amino acids. The germline V gene has CDR1 SGHNT and CDR2 YYREEE (reference sequence). CDR3 residues: CASSLGQGNYGYTF. Here the CDR3 DNA reads TGTGCCAGCAGCTTGGGACAGGGGAACTATGGCTACACCTTC.

This clone was observed a few times. The chain joins TRBV7-9 to TRBJ2-7, with TRBD2 identical over 7 bases. Germline trimming cut 5 bases from V and 0 bases from J; bases unmatched to any gene: 7. This CDR3 spans 15 amino acids. CDR1 and CDR2 from the germline V gene are SEHNR and FQNEAQ (reference sequence). CDR3 sequence (DNA): TGTGCCAGCAGCCCCAAGGGCGGGAGCTCCTACGAGCAGTACTTC. Translated, it gives CASSPKGGSSYEQYF.

A few counts support this clone. The rearrangement joins TRBV2 to TRBJ2-2, with TRBD1 identical over 7 bases. This CDR3 region has 13 residues. Germline CDR1 and CDR2: SNHLY and FYNNEI. V was clipped by 6 bases and J by 7 bases; unmatched bases: 5. In DNA, the CDR3 is TGTGCCAGCAGGGAAACAGGGGACGGGGAGCTGTTTTTT. This codes for CASRETGDGELFF.